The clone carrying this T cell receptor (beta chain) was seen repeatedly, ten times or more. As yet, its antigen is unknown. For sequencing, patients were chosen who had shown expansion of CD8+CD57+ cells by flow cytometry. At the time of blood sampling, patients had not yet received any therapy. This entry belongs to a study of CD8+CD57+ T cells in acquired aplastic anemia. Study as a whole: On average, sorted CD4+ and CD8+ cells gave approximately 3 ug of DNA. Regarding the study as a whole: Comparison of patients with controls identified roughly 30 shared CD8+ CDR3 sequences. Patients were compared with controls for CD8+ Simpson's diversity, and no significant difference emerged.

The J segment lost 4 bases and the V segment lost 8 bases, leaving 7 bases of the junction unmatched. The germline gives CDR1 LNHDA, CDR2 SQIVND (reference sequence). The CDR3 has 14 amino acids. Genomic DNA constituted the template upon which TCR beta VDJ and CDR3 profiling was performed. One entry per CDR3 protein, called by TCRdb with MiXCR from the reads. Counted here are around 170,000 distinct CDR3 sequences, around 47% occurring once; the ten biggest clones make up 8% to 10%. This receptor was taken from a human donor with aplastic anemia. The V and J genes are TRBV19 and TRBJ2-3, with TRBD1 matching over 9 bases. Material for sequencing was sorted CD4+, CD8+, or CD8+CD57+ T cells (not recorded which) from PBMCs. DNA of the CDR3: TGTGCCAGTCGAAAAACAGGGGGCCCAGATACGCAGTATTTT. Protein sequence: CASRKTGGPDTQYF.